This T cell receptor beta chain was sequenced during a study of cytomegalovirus exposure and HLA in healthy donors. Study-wide results and caveats: Later genetic work tied a missense DCLRE1C variant to beta-chain V and J trimming. Reportedly, HLA-A and HLA-B alleles of most subjects were accurately predicted from TCR beta.

This clone was detected a few times. Its antigen is unknown. Other DNA sequences within the sample encode an identical CDR3. The study ran its PCR with 60 Vbeta and 13 Jbeta primers. Sequencing was performed with immunoSEQ multiplex PCR; in TCRdb, only in-frame clones are kept and a portion is missing. The sample consists of approximately 160,000 clones, around 76% of them appearing once. The sample was PBMCs. This receptor was identified in a woman aged 40 to 49 in good health and CMV-seronegative.

The CDR3 DNA sequence: TGTGCCAGCAGTTTCGCTGTGGAGGAAAAACTGTTTTTT. It translates to CASSFAVEEKLFF. The chain recombines TRBV6-6 with TRBJ1-4; D is unresolved. The ends were cut back, 4 bases at V and 8 bases at J, with 11 bases in the middle. CDR1 and CDR2 (germline): MNHNY, SVGAGI (reference sequence). The CDR3 is 13 amino acids.